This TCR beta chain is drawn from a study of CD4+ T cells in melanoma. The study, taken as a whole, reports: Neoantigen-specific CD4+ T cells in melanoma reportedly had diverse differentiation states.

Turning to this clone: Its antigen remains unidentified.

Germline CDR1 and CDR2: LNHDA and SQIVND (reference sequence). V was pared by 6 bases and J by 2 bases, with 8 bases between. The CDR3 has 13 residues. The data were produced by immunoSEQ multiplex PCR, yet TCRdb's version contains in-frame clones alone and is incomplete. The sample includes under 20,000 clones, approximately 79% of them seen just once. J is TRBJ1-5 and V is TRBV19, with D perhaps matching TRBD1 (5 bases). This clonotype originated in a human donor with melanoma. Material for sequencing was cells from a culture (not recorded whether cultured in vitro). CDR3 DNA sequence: TGTGCCAGTAGGACAGAAGGCAATCAGCCCCAGCATTTT. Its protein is CASRTEGNQPQHF.